This T cell receptor beta chain derives from a study of vaccination effects on CD4 cells after COVID-19. The CDR3 loop spans 15 amino acids. Trimming pared 1 base from V and 2 bases from J, leaving 10 bases between. The germline V gene has CDR1 KGHDR and CDR2 SFDVKD. Remarks on this clone: The antigen remains undetermined.

The protocol was immunoSEQ multiplex PCR, while the TCRdb copy is restricted to in-frame clones and leaves out a portion. The profile shows 50,000 to 65,000 clones, around 86% of them singletons. ViraFEST used viral peptide pools to expand antigen-specific CD4+ T cells before sequencing. CD4+ T cells were isolated after around 9 days of culture. Negative nucleocapsid antibody tests before and after vaccination confirmed no previous SARS-CoV-2 infection. The chain is built from TRBV24-1 and TRBJ2-5; unclear D gene. The sample in question was CD4+ T cells from PBMCs cultured with HCoV-229E spike peptides, obtained before COVID-19 vaccination. The receptor's source is a human donor who received a COVID-19 vaccine. The CDR3 protein is CATSDLGPGQETQYF. DNA for the CDR3: TGTGCCACCAGTGATTTAGGGCCAGGACAAGAGACCCAGTACTTC.